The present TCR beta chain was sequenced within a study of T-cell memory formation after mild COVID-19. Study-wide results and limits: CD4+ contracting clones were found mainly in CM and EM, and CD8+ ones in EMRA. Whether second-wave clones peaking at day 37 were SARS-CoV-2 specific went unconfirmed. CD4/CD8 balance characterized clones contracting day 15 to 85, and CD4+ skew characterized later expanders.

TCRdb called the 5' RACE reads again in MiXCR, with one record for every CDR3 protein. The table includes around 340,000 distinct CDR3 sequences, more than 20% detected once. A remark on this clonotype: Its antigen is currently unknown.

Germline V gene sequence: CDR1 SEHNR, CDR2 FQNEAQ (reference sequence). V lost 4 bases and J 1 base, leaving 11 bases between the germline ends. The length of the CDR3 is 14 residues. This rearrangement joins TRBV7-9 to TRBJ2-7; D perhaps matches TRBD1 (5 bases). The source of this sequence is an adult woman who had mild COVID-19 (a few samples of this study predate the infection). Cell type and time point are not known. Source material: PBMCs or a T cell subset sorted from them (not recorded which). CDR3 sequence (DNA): TGTGCCAGCAGCTCCGACAGCTCATCCTACGAGCAGTACTTC. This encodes CASSSDSSSYEQYF. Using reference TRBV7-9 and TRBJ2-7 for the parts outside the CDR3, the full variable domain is DTGVSQNPRHKITKRGQNVTFRCDPISEHNRLYWYRQTLGQGPEFLTYFQNEAQLEKSRLLSDRFSAERPKGSFSTLEIQRTEQGDSAMYLCASSSDSSSYEQYFGPGTRLTVT.